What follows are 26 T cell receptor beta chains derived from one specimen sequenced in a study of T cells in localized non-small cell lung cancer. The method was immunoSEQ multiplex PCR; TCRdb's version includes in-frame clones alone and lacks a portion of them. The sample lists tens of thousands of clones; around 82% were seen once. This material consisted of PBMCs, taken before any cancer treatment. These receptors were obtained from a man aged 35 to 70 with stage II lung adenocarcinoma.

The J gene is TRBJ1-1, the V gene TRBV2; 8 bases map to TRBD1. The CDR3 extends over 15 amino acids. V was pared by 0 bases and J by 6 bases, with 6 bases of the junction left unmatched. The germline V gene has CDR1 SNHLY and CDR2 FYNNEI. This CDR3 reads CASSEAGQGYSEAFF. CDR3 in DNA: TGTGCCAGCAGTGAAGCCGGACAGGGATACTCTGAAGCTTTCTTT.

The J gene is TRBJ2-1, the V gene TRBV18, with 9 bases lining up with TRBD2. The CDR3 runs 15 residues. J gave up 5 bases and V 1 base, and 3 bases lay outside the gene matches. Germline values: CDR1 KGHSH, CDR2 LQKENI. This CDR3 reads CASSPLASGNNEQFF. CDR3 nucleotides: TGTGCCAGCTCACCACTGGCTAGCGGGAACAATGAGCAGTTCTTC.

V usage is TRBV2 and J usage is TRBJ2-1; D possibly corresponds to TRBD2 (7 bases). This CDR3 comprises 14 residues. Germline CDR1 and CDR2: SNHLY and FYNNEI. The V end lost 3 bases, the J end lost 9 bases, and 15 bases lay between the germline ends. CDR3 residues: CASSDRWGGSEQFF. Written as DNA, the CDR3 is TGTGCCAGCAGTGACCGCTGGGGGGGCTCTGAGCAGTTCTTC. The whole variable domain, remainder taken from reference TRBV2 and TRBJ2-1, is EPEVTQTPSHQVTQMGQEVILRCVPISNHLYFYWYRQILGQKVEFLVSFYNNEISEKSEIFDDQFSVERPDGSNFTLKIRSTKLEDSAMYFCASSDRWGGSEQFFGPGTRLTVL.

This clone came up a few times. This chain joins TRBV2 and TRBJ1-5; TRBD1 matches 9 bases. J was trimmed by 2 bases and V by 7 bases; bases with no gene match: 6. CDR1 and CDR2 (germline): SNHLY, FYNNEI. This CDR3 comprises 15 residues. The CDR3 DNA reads TGTGCCAGCAATGGACAGGGGATGGGCAATCAGCCCCAGCATTTT. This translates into CASNGQGMGNQPQHF.

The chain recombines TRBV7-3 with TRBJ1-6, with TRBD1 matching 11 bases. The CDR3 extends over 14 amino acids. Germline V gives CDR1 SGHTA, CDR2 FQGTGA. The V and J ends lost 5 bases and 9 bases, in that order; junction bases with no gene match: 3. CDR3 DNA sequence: TGTGCCAGCAGCCCTGGGACAGGGGGTTCACCCCTCCACTTT. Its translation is CASSPGTGGSPLHF.

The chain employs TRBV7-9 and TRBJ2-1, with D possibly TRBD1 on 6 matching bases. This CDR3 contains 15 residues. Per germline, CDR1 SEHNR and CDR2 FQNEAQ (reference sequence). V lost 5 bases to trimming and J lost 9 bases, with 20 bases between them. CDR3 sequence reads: CASSPRGTQKSEQFF. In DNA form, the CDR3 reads TGTGCCAGCAGCCCAAGGGGGACCCAAAAGAGTGAGCAGTTCTTC.

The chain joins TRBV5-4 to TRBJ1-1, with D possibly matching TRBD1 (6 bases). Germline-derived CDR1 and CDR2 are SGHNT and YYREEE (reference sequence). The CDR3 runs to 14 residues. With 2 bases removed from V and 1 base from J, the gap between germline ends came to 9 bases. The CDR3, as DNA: TGTGCCAGCAGCTTACAGGGCGGGAACACTGAAGCTTTCTTT. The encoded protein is CASSLQGGNTEAFF.

The CDR3 protein is CASSESRAGGRDEQFF. The CDR3 DNA reads as TGCGCCAGCAGTGAGTCGAGGGCGGGGGGTAGAGATGAGCAGTTCTTC. V is TRBV10-1 and J is TRBJ2-1, with 8 positions matching TRBD2. Trimming at V came to 0 bases and at J to 8 bases, leaving 9 bases not matched to a gene. The CDR3 contains 16 residues. Looked up from germline, CDR1 is WNHNN and CDR2 is SYGVQD (reference sequence).

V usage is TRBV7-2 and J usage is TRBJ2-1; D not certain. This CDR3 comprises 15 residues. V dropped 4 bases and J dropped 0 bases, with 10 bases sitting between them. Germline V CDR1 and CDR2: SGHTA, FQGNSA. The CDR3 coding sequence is TGTGCCAGCAGCTCCGACTTTAGCTCCTACAATGAGCAGTTCTTC. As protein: CASSSDFSSYNEQFF.

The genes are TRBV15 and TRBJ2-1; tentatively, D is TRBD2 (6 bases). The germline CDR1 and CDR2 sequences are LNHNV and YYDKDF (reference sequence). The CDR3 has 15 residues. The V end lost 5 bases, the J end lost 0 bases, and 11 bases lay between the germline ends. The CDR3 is CATSRDLSSYNEQFF. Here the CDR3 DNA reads TGTGCCACCAGCCGGGACTTATCCTCCTACAATGAGCAGTTCTTC.

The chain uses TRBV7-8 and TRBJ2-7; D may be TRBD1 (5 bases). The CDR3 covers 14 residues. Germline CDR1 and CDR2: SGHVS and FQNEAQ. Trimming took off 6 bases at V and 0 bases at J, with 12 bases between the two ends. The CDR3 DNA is TGTGCCAGCAGTCCAATACAGGCCTCCTACGAGCAGTACTTC. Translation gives CASSPIQASYEQYF. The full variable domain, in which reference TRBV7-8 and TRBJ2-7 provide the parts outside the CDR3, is GAGVSQSPRYKVAKRGQDVALRCDPISGHVSLFWYQQALGQGPEFLTYFQNEAQLDKSGLPSDRFFAERPEGSVSTLKIQRTQQEDSAVYLCASSPIQASYEQYFGPGTRLTVT.

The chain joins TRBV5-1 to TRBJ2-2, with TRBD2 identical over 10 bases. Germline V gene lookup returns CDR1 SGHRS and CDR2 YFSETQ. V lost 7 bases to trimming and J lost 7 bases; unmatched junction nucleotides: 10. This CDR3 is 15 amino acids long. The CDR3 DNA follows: TGCGCCAGCTTACCGCTAGCGGGAGCGGGCGGGGAGCTGTTTTTT. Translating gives CASLPLAGAGGELFF.

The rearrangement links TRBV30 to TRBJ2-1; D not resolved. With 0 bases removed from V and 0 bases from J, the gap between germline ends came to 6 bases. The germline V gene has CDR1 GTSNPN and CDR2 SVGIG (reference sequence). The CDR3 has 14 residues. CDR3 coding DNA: TGTGCCTGGAGTGTTAAGAGCTCCTACAATGAGCAGTTCTTC. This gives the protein CAWSVKSSYNEQFF.

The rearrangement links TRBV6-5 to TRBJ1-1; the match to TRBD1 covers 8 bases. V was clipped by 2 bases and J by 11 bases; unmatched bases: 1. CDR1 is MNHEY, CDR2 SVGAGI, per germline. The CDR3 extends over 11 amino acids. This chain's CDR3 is CASSYQGAAFF. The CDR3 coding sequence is TGTGCCAGCAGTTACCAGGGGGCGGCTTTCTTT.

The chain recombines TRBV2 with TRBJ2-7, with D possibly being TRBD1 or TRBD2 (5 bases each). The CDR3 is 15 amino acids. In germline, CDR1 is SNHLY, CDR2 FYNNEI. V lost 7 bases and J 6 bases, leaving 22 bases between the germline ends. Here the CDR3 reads CASIGSVGGSGEQYF. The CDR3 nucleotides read TGTGCCAGCATTGGGTCGGTTGGGGGATCAGGCGAGCAGTACTTC.

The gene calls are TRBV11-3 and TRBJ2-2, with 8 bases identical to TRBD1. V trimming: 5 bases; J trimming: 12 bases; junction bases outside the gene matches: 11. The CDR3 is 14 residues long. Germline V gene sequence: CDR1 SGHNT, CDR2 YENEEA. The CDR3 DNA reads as TGTGCCAGCAGCCCCGGACAGGGAGCAACGAAGCTGTTTTTT. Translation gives CASSPGQGATKLFF.

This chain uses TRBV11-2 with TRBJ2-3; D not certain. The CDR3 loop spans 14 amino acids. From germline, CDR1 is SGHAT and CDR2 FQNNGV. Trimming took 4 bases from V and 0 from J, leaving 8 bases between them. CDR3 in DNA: TGTGCCAGCAGCTCCCTGTCTAGCACAGATACGCAGTATTTT. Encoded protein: CASSSLSSTDTQYF. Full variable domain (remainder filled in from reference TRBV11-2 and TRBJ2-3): EAGVAQSPRYKIIEKRQSVAFWCNPISGHATLYWYQQILGQGPKLLIQFQNNGVVDDSQLPKDRFSAERLKGVDSTLKIQPAKLEDSAVYLCASSSLSSTDTQYFGPGTRLTVL.

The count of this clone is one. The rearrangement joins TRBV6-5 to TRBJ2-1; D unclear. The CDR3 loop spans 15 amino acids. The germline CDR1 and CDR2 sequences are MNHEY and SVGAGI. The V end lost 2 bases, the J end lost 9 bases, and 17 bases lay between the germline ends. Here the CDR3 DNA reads TGTGCCAGCAGTTACGACCCCCCGGTGGTCGGTGAGCAGTTCTTC. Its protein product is CASSYDPPVVGEQFF.

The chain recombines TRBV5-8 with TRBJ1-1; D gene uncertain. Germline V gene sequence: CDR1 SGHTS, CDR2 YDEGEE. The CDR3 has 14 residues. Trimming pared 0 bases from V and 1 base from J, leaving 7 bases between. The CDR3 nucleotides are TGTGCCAGCAGCTTGGCCTCAGGGAACACTGAAGCTTTCTTT. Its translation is CASSLASGNTEAFF.

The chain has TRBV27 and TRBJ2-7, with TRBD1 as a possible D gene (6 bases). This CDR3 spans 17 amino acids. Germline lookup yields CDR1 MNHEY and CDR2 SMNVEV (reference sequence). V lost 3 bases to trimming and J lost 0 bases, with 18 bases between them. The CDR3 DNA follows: TGTGCCAGCAGTTTCTCCTTCCGGGACACAGCCTCCTACGAGCAGTACTTC. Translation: CASSFSFRDTASYEQYF.

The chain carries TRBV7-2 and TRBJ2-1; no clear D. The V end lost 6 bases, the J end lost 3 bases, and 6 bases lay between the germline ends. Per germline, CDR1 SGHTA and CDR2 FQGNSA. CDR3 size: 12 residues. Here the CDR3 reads CASRNSYNEQFF. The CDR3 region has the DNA TGTGCCAGCAGAAACAGCTACAATGAGCAGTTCTTC.

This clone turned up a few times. The CDR3 DNA reads as TGTGCCAGCAGTCGGCGACAGGGCTTAATCTACGAGCAGTACTTC. Its protein product is CASSRRQGLIYEQYF. This rearrangement joins TRBV6-5 to TRBJ2-7; 7 bases are a match to TRBD1. The CDR3 runs 15 residues. From germline, CDR1 is MNHEY and CDR2 SVGAGI. Germline trimming cut 5 bases from V and 3 bases from J; bases unmatched to any gene: 10.

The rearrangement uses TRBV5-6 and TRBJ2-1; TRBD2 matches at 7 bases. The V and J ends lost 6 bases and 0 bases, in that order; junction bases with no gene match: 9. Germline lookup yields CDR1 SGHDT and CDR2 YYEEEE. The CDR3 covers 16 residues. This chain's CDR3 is CASTKDPSGSYNEQFF. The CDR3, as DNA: TGTGCCAGCACCAAAGACCCTAGCGGCTCCTACAATGAGCAGTTCTTC.

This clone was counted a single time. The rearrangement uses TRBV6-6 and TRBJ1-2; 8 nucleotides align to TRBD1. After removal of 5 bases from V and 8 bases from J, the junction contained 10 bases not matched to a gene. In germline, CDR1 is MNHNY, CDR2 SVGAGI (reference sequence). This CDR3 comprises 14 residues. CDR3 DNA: TGTGCCAGCAGTCAGGAAGGACAGGGTGGCGGCTACACCTTC. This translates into CASSQEGQGGGYTF.

The CDR3 DNA sequence: TGTGCCAGCAGCACCCGGACTAGCGGGAGATTGGGTGAGCAGTTCTTC. Its protein product is CASSTRTSGRLGEQFF. The chain has TRBV7-2 and TRBJ2-1; TRBD2 matches 13 bases. The CDR3 spans 16 residues. J gave up 9 bases and V 5 bases, and 10 bases lay outside the gene matches. Germline V gives CDR1 SGHTA, CDR2 FQGNSA. The variable domain in full, completed from reference TRBV7-2 and TRBJ2-1, reads GAGVSQSPSNKVTEKGKDVELRCDPISGHTALYWYRQSLGQGLEFLIYFQGNSAPDKSGLPSDRFSAERTGGSVSTLTIQRTQQEDSAVYLCASSTRTSGRLGEQFFGPGTRLTVL.

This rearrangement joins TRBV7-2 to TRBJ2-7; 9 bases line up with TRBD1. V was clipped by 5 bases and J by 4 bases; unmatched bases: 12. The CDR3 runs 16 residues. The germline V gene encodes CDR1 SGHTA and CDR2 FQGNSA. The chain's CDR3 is CASSAGAGTGRYEQYF. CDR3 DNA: TGTGCCAGCAGCGCAGGCGCGGGGACAGGGCGTTACGAGCAGTACTTC.